The 21 T cell receptor beta chains below all came from one sample that was sequenced in a study of blood T cell repertoires in COVID-19. Generated by immunoSEQ multiplex PCR, the TCRdb table keeps only in-frame clones and is missing some. This repertoire shows some 370,000 clones, roughly 87% found once; its top ten account for 5.1%. The specimen was PBMCs or T cells enriched from blood (not recorded which). The receptor set was obtained from a woman aged 45-65 years who had recovered from COVID-19.

The chain joins TRBV30 to TRBJ1-1; possibly TRBD1 for D (5 bases). This CDR3 spans 14 amino acids. V lost 4 bases, J lost 0 bases, and 12 bases lay in between. CDR1 is GTSNPN and CDR2 is SVGIG in the germline V gene (reference sequence). Written as DNA, the CDR3 is TGTGCCTGGAAATTTGGGGGGATGAACACTGAAGCTTTCTTT. Protein sequence: CAWKFGGMNTEAFF.

This clone was counted between two and nine times. The chain is built from TRBV27 and TRBJ1-5; D may be TRBD1 (6 bases). V gave up 4 bases and J gave up 0 bases, with 13 bases separating them. Germline values: CDR1 MNHEY, CDR2 SMNVEV (reference sequence). This CDR3 comprises 16 residues. This chain's CDR3 is CASSSGTGSSNQPQHF. CDR3 DNA sequence: TGTGCCAGCAGTTCAGGCACAGGGTCTAGCAATCAGCCCCAGCATTTT.

This chain connects TRBV5-1 to TRBJ1-6, with D unresolved. The CDR3 runs 14 residues. The germline CDR1 and CDR2 sequences are SGHRS and YFSETQ. The V end lost 1 base, the J end lost 13 bases, and 15 bases lay between the germline ends. The CDR3 nucleotides are TGCGCCAGCAGCTTGAATTTGGGTGAGCGCCCCCTCCACTTT. This sequence encodes CASSLNLGERPLHF.

The gene calls are TRBV7-2 and TRBJ2-3, with D maybe TRBD2 (6 bases). Germline values: CDR1 SGHTA, CDR2 FQGNSA. Trimming stripped 0 bases from V and 3 bases from J, with 25 bases between. The CDR3 has 20 residues. The CDR3 DNA is TGTGCCAGCAGCTTAGCGCAAAACCCAGTCGCGGGGCGCGTGACAGATACGCAGTATTTT. Translation gives CASSLAQNPVAGRVTDTQYF.

The sample holds a few counts of this clone. The chain is built from TRBV2 and TRBJ1-5; 7 bases align to TRBD1. The CDR3 has 14 residues. The V segment lost 5 bases and the J segment 6 bases; nucleotides outside the gene matches: 7. Germline V gene lookup returns CDR1 SNHLY and CDR2 FYNNEI. CDR3 sequence (DNA): TGTGCCAGCAGTACGGAGGGGGCAGGTCAGCCCCAGCATTTT. Translating it yields CASSTEGAGQPQHF.

CDR3 amino acids: CASSPQQGGVTEAFF. DNA of the CDR3: TGTGCCAGCAGCCCGCAACAGGGGGGTGTCACTGAAGCTTTCTTT. The rearrangement uses TRBV9 and TRBJ1-1; TRBD1 agrees at 8 bases. V dropped 4 bases and J dropped 4; count of bases not matched to a gene: 9. This CDR3 has 15 amino acids. Per the germline V gene, CDR1 is SGDLS and CDR2 is YYNGEE.

The V and J genes are TRBV5-4 and TRBJ1-2, with 9 bases fitting TRBD1. The junction had 2 bases not matched to a gene; V was cut back by 2 bases and J by 6 bases. The germline CDR1 and CDR2 sequences are SGHNT and YYREEE (reference sequence). The CDR3 is made up of 13 amino acids. CDR3 in DNA: TGTGCCAGCAGCTTAACAGGGGGCCATGGCTACACCTTC. This encodes CASSLTGGHGYTF.

The chain recombines TRBV12-5 with TRBJ1-1; TRBD1 is a possible D gene (6 bases). Trimming stripped 7 bases from V and 1 base from J, with 7 bases between. CDR1 is LGHNT and CDR2 is FRNRAP in the germline V gene. CDR3 length equals 12 residues. The CDR3 DNA follows: TGTGCTAGTGAGACAGGGAACACTGAAGCTTTCTTT. Its protein is CASETGNTEAFF.

The chain is built from TRBV6-2 or TRBV6-3 and TRBJ2-3; TRBD1 might be the D (5 bases). Germline assignment: CDR1 MNHEY and CDR2 SVGEGT. The CDR3 length is 13 residues. Trimming removed 4 bases from V and 4 bases from J, with 9 bases in between. CDR3 DNA sequence: TGTGCCAGCAGTTTCGCAGGGCCAGATACGCAGTATTTT. Translating it yields CASSFAGPDTQYF.

This chain connects TRBV7-8 to TRBJ2-5, with D possibly TRBD1 on 5 matching bases. Trimming removed 5 bases from V and 2 bases from J, with 12 bases in between. Germline V lookup: CDR1 SGHVS, CDR2 FQNEAQ. The CDR3 spans 14 residues. CDR3 sequence (DNA): TGTGCCAGCAGCCAAGGGGCAGGGCAAGAGACCCAGTACTTC. Encoded protein: CASSQGAGQETQYF.

V and J are TRBV11-2 and TRBJ2-4; 10 bases map to TRBD2. The CDR3 extends over 18 amino acids. Germline lookup yields CDR1 SGHAT and CDR2 FQNNGV. Unmatched junction bases numbered 7, after V lost 2 bases and J lost 0 bases. CDR3 in DNA: TGTGCCAGCAGCTTATTGACTAGCGGGCGGGTAGCCAAAAACATTCAGTACTTC. This sequence encodes CASSLLTSGRVAKNIQYF.

The J gene is TRBJ2-1, the V gene TRBV5-1; D remains ambiguous. This CDR3 region has 14 residues. The V gene lost 5 bases and the J gene lost 5 bases, with 14 bases spanning the gap. Germline V lookup: CDR1 SGHRS, CDR2 YFSETQ. The CDR3, as DNA: TGCGCCAGCAGTCTTTCTAGTCTCGACAATGAGCAGTTCTTC. Amino acids: CASSLSSLDNEQFF.

The chain has TRBV11-2 and TRBJ2-5; 12 nucleotides match TRBD1. Germline V CDR1 and CDR2: SGHAT, FQNNGV. V lost 1 base and J lost 1; bases outside the gene matches: 10. The CDR3 consists of 19 residues. The CDR3 reads CASSLAPWDRGLAQETQYF. The CDR3 region has the DNA TGTGCCAGCAGCTTAGCTCCGTGGGACAGGGGGCTGGCCCAAGAGACCCAGTACTTC.

This rearrangement joins TRBV2 to TRBJ2-3, with TRBD1 matching 9 bases. The CDR3 spans 15 residues. The germline V gene has CDR1 SNHLY and CDR2 FYNNEI. V gave up 5 bases and J gave up 0 bases; unmatched junction bases: 3. CDR3 DNA: TGTGCCAGCAGTTTACAGGGGGCGAGCACAGATACGCAGTATTTT. It is translated as CASSLQGASTDTQYF.

Comment on this clone: The same CDR3 is also encoded by other DNA sequences in this sample. The chain employs TRBV6-5 and TRBJ2-1; D is undetermined. The CDR3 totals 14 residues. The ends were cut back, 0 bases at V and 5 bases at J, with 8 bases in the middle. The germline CDR1 and CDR2 sequences are MNHEY and SVGAGI. The CDR3 spells CASSYSSGNNEQFF. In DNA, the CDR3 is TGTGCCAGCAGTTACTCATCAGGAAACAATGAGCAGTTCTTC.

This sequence joins TRBV7-9 and TRBJ2-3; TRBD1 is a possible D gene (6 bases). The CDR3 runs to 12 residues. Germline values: CDR1 SEHNR, CDR2 FQNEAQ (reference sequence). Trimming took 1 base from V and 14 from J, leaving 13 bases between them. In nucleotides, the CDR3 is TGTGCCAGCAGCTTAGGGCAGGGGCCAAGGTATTTT. Protein sequence: CASSLGQGPRYF.

The CDR3 protein is CASSRGYQETQYF. The CDR3 DNA reads TGTGCCAGCAGCAGGGGTTACCAAGAGACCCAGTACTTC. The J gene is TRBJ2-5, the V gene TRBV6-2 or TRBV6-3; tentative D call: TRBD1 (6 bases). The germline gives CDR1 MNHEY, CDR2 SVGEGT. The CDR3 totals 13 residues. Trimming removed 6 bases at V and 0 bases at J, with 8 bases between.

The chain couples TRBV3-1 (or the pseudogene TRBV3-2) to TRBJ1-6; a weak D match, TRBD1 (6 bases). Trimming removed 5 bases at V and 4 bases at J, with 9 bases between. The CDR3 is 14 amino acids. Germline CDR1 reads LGHDT; CDR2 reads YNNKEL (reference sequence). The CDR3 protein is CASSAGQYNSPLHF. CDR3 DNA: TGTGCCAGCAGCGCCGGACAGTATAATTCACCCCTCCACTTT.

The chain has TRBV4-3 and TRBJ1-5, with TRBD1 as a possible D gene (5 bases). CDR1 and CDR2 (germline): LGHNA, YSLEER. V gave up 0 bases and J gave up 4 bases, with 10 bases separating them. This CDR3 spans 15 amino acids. CDR3 sequence reads: CASSQDFRQNQPQHF. The CDR3 DNA is TGCGCCAGCAGCCAAGATTTCCGACAGAATCAGCCCCAGCATTTT.

The chain uses TRBV9 and TRBJ2-2; 10 bases line up with TRBD2. In germline, CDR1 is SGDLS, CDR2 YYNGEE. The J segment lost 7 bases and the V segment lost 7 bases, leaving 7 bases of the junction unmatched. The CDR3 has 14 amino acids. CDR3 sequence (DNA): TGTGCCAGCCGGCTAGCGGGAGCGGGCGGGGAGCTGTTTTTT. It specifies CASRLAGAGGELFF. Based on the CDR3 plus reference TRBV9 and TRBJ2-2, the full variable domain is DSGVTQTPKHLITATGQRVTLRCSPRSGDLSVYWYQQSLDQGLQFLIQYYNGEERAKGNILERFSAQQFPDLHSELNLSSLELGDSALYFCASRLAGAGGELFFGEGSRLTVL.

This chain uses TRBV18 with TRBJ1-1; D is uncertain. Trimming removed 1 base at V and 7 bases at J, with 13 bases between. The length of the CDR3 is 14 residues. Looked up from germline, CDR1 is KGHSH and CDR2 is LQKENI. Here the CDR3 reads CASSPLHDYREAFF. For the CDR3, the DNA is TGTGCCAGCTCACCACTACATGATTACCGTGAAGCTTTCTTT.